A selection of T cell receptor beta chains follows, all from one sample in a study of blood T cell repertoires in COVID-19. The data were produced by immunoSEQ multiplex PCR, yet TCRdb's version contains in-frame clones alone and is incomplete. Found here are over 100,000 clones, more than 75% of them singletons; the top ten hold 15%. Sequencing was done on a sample of peripheral blood. The receptors were sampled from a man between 45 and 60 years old with acute or convalescent COVID-19. Both conserved end residues are part of each CDR3. Fields, in order: J gene, V gene, clone size, CDR3 protein. Expanded clones get a size class; other rows say once, few or many, or leave the size out.

j_gene: TRBJ2-2; v_gene: TRBV5-1; abundance: .; CDR3aa: CASSRLAGNTGELFF
j_gene: TRBJ2-2; v_gene: TRBV6-4; abundance: .; CDR3aa: CASSDIAGTAGELFF
j_gene: TRBJ1-6; v_gene: TRBV6-5; abundance: .; CDR3aa: CASSSRAGNSPLHF
j_gene: TRBJ1-4; v_gene: TRBV28; abundance: .; CDR3aa: CASRGQVQNEKLFF
j_gene: TRBJ2-1; v_gene: TRBV13; abundance: .; CDR3aa: CASSLGTSGGEQFF
j_gene: TRBJ2-7; v_gene: TRBV5-1; abundance: .; CDR3aa: CASSGGLYEQYF
j_gene: TRBJ2-1; v_gene: TRBV7-2; abundance: .; CDR3aa: CASSLRGSHNEQFF
j_gene: TRBJ2-1; v_gene: TRBV2; abundance: .; CDR3aa: CASRDSYNEQFF
j_gene: TRBJ2-7; v_gene: TRBV6-5; abundance: few; CDR3aa: CASNPVRGGEQYF
j_gene: TRBJ2-3; v_gene: TRBV6-4; abundance: once; CDR3aa: CASSDSPSGSTDTQYF
j_gene: TRBJ2-2; v_gene: TRBV12-5; abundance: once; CDR3aa: CASGFSFDRELFF
j_gene: TRBJ2-7; v_gene: TRBV2; abundance: .; CDR3aa: CASRPLTGGSSYEQYF
j_gene: TRBJ2-1; v_gene: TRBV5-1; abundance: .; CDR3aa: CASSLAGLAGGSSMNEQFF
j_gene: TRBJ1-3; v_gene: TRBV5-5; abundance: once; CDR3aa: CASSLASGTSSGNTIYF
j_gene: TRBJ2-7; v_gene: TRBV18; abundance: .; CDR3aa: CASSPPGQGRSQQYF
j_gene: TRBJ2-2; v_gene: TRBV7-9; abundance: .; CDR3aa: CASSFPGGFGAGELFF
j_gene: TRBJ2-5; v_gene: TRBV5-8; abundance: .; CDR3aa: CASSIGTGTETQYF
j_gene: TRBJ1-2; v_gene: TRBV4-1; abundance: few; CDR3aa: CASSHPRGQFYGYTF
j_gene: TRBJ2-2; v_gene: TRBV10-3; abundance: .; CDR3aa: CASTGGASETGELFF
j_gene: TRBJ1-5; v_gene: TRBV6-5; abundance: .; CDR3aa: CASSPLQGNQPQHF
j_gene: TRBJ2-7; v_gene: TRBV14; abundance: .; CDR3aa: CASSPRSLAVSYEQYF
j_gene: TRBJ2-3; v_gene: TRBV24-1; abundance: .; CDR3aa: CATSDLLGGTTDTQYF
j_gene: TRBJ2-7; v_gene: TRBV15; abundance: .; CDR3aa: CATSRGGQVASYEQYF
j_gene: TRBJ2-1; v_gene: TRBV11-2; abundance: .; CDR3aa: CASSLGVGLAGIQFF
j_gene: TRBJ2-7; v_gene: TRBV7-6; abundance: .; CDR3aa: CASSPRVLLPQTRYEQYF
j_gene: TRBJ2-7; v_gene: TRBV5-1; abundance: .; CDR3aa: CASSLGQGKDEQYF
j_gene: TRBJ2-3; v_gene: TRBV10-3; abundance: once; CDR3aa: CAISVGGPTDTQYF
j_gene: TRBJ2-5; v_gene: TRBV19; abundance: .; CDR3aa: CASSPKNRGGGETQYF
j_gene: TRBJ2-1; v_gene: TRBV11-2; abundance: once; CDR3aa: CASTTSGRASDEQFF
j_gene: TRBJ2-2; v_gene: TRBV30; abundance: .; CDR3aa: CAYLRGGRAGTGELFF
j_gene: TRBJ2-2; v_gene: TRBV10-1; abundance: few; CDR3aa: CASSARATGELFF
j_gene: TRBJ2-7; v_gene: TRBV19; abundance: few; CDR3aa: CASSITGTGAYEQYF
j_gene: TRBJ1-4; v_gene: TRBV6-5; abundance: .; CDR3aa: CATGNWVEKLFF
j_gene: TRBJ2-7; v_gene: TRBV5-4; abundance: .; CDR3aa: CASANYEQYF
j_gene: TRBJ2-2; v_gene: TRBV18; abundance: .; CDR3aa: CASSPGQGDTGELFF
j_gene: TRBJ2-3; v_gene: TRBV5-1; abundance: .; CDR3aa: CASSLQGNGADTQYF
j_gene: TRBJ1-5; v_gene: TRBV19; abundance: few; CDR3aa: CASRHGTGGYQPQHF
j_gene: TRBJ2-1; v_gene: TRBV5-1; abundance: .; CDR3aa: CASSPGQHYNEQFF
j_gene: TRBJ2-3; v_gene: TRBV25-1; abundance: .; CDR3aa: CASSVAGTGSTDTQYF
j_gene: TRBJ1-1; v_gene: TRBV12-3/TRBV12-4; abundance: .; CDR3aa: CASSLSKNTEAFF
j_gene: TRBJ2-7; v_gene: TRBV30; abundance: .; CDR3aa: CAWSSGTLDEQYF
j_gene: TRBJ2-7; v_gene: TRBV13; abundance: .; CDR3aa: CASSSSGRGSYEQYF
j_gene: TRBJ1-2; v_gene: TRBV5-1; abundance: .; CDR3aa: CASSLGRTYGYTF
j_gene: TRBJ2-7; v_gene: TRBV19; abundance: .; CDR3aa: CASSRGSEQYF
j_gene: TRBJ2-7; v_gene: TRBV3-1/TRBV3-2; abundance: .; CDR3aa: CASSDILAGGLDEQYF
j_gene: TRBJ2-7; v_gene: TRBV10-2; abundance: .; CDR3aa: CASRTGTGGVYEQYF
j_gene: TRBJ1-5; v_gene: TRBV6-5; abundance: once; CDR3aa: CASSNLGGGNQPQHF
j_gene: TRBJ2-7; v_gene: TRBV19; abundance: .; CDR3aa: CASSLYAGTGAEQYF
j_gene: TRBJ1-2; v_gene: TRBV11-2; abundance: .; CDR3aa: CASSFGSGYTF
j_gene: TRBJ2-7; v_gene: TRBV7-2; abundance: .; CDR3aa: CASSLGRGSYYEQYF
j_gene: TRBJ2-7; v_gene: TRBV6-1; abundance: .; CDR3aa: CASSEEGYQYF
j_gene: TRBJ2-2; v_gene: TRBV30; abundance: .; CDR3aa: CAWSVLTGNTGELFF